This section outlines one TCR beta chain sequence together with its context. The antigen is unknown. The data belong to a study of beta chain features in type 1 diabetes. The study, taken as a whole, reports: When cDNA is sequenced, cells with high TCR expression could be over-represented. Whether TCRB rearrangement is influenced by HLA type went unresolved here. Patients with type 1 diabetes carried fewer insertions and had more deletions at their VDJ junctions. Moderate but significant shortening of TCRB CDR3s was recorded in all four CD4+ subsets from Type 1 diabetes patients.

This CDR3 has 15 residues. Losses at the gene ends were 0 bases for V and 8 bases for J; bases not matched to a gene: 8. Germline loops: CDR1 SGHRS, CDR2 YFSETQ. A CD45RO/CCR7/CD25/CD127/CD95/CD27 panel sorted naive, central memory, regulatory and stem cell-like memory CD4+ cells. Reverse transcription of all isolated RNA meant that expressed TCRB transcripts were sequenced. Clones were sequenced by immunoSEQ multiplex PCR, and TCRdb holds only the in-frame ones, with some missing. The sample includes more than 300,000 clones, about 12% seen only once; the top ten take approximately 0.01%. This clonotype was sampled from a woman between 18 and 29 years old with type 1 diabetes. The sample comprised naive CD4+ T cells from blood. The chain uses TRBV5-1 and TRBJ2-5, with 9 bases identical to TRBD2. CDR3 nucleotide sequence: TGCGCCAGCAGCTTGGCCGGGACTAGCAAAAGAACCCAGTACTTC. This translates into CASSLAGTSKRTQYF.